Following are 25 T cell receptor beta chains from one sample sequenced in a study of shared clonotypes between healthy human individuals (TCRdb year 2020). CD8 naive samples consisted of CD45RO-negative cells that were positively selected for CCR7, yielding a CD45RA+CCR7+ population without TemRA cells. Preparation of the library involved the immunoSEQ multiplex PCR assay. Drawn from immuneACCESS, this table holds only the in-frame rearrangements with V and J called that TCRdb kept. Clones are partly lost; checked studies trace under half to an unresolved V gene and leave the rest unexplained. This sample comprises millions of clones, over 85% of them detected only once. In total, the top ten clones hold roughly 1.1% of the sample. Sequencing used naive CD8+ T cells sorted from blood. This sample's cell subset or site label indicates: CD45RA+CCR7+. These receptors all stem from a man between 18 and 29 years old in good health.

The chain joins TRBV27 to TRBJ1-2; 7 bases line up with TRBD1. Per the germline V gene, CDR1 is MNHEY and CDR2 is SMNVEV (reference sequence). CDR3 size: 13 residues. The ends lost 6 bases at V and 5 bases at J; junction bases unmatched: 6. The CDR3 DNA reads as TGTGCCAGCAGCTCGCCGACAGGGTATGGCTACACCTTC. This codes for CASSSPTGYGYTF.

V is TRBV5-3 and J is TRBJ1-2; no clear D. TRBV5-3 is an ORF, and what it does is uncertain. This CDR3 comprises 14 residues. Trimming pared 4 bases from V and 2 bases from J, leaving 12 bases between. CDR3 nucleotides: TGTGCCAGAAGCCCAAGGACGGAAAACTATGGCTACACCTTC. Amino acids: CARSPRTENYGYTF.

This clone was seen only once. This chain uses TRBV7-9 with TRBJ2-1; D uncertain. This CDR3 contains 12 residues. Deletions cut 3 bases from V and 5 bases from J, with 5 bases between. The germline V gene encodes CDR1 SEHNR and CDR2 FQNEAQ (reference sequence). The CDR3 spells CASSFLHNEQFF. CDR3 nucleotide sequence: TGTGCCAGCAGCTTCCTCCACAATGAGCAGTTCTTC.

J is TRBJ2-1 and V is TRBV5-1; 7 bases are a match to TRBD2. The CDR3 consists of 15 residues. Germline CDR1 reads SGHRS; CDR2 reads YFSETQ. V lost 2 bases to trimming and J lost 8 bases; unmatched junction nucleotides: 10. The CDR3 here is CASSFPASGADEQFF. The CDR3, as DNA: TGCGCCAGCAGCTTTCCGGCTAGCGGCGCCGATGAGCAGTTCTTC.

The rearrangement links TRBV6-6 to TRBJ1-5, with D unclear. CDR1 and CDR2 (germline): MNHNY, SVGAGI (reference sequence). The ends were cut back, 3 bases at V and 0 bases at J, with 9 bases in the middle. The CDR3 is 15 amino acids. The DNA of the CDR3 is TGTGCCAGCAGTTATACGTCTTATAGCAATCAGCCCCAGCATTTT. Amino acid sequence: CASSYTSYSNQPQHF.

The chain employs TRBV6-1 and TRBJ1-1, with TRBD1 as a possible D gene (5 bases). V lost 4 bases and J 5 bases, leaving 23 bases between the germline ends. The CDR3 has 17 amino acids. Germline CDR1 reads MNHNS; CDR2 reads SASEGT. This CDR3 reads CASSARWGEARETEAFF. The CDR3 DNA sequence: TGTGCCAGCAGTGCTAGGTGGGGGGAGGCCAGGGAAACTGAAGCTTTCTTT.

J is TRBJ2-7 and V is TRBV18; D is undetermined. Looked up from germline, CDR1 is KGHSH and CDR2 is LQKENI. The ends were cut back, 3 bases at V and 0 bases at J, with 6 bases in the middle. The CDR3 covers 13 residues. The CDR3 region has the DNA TGTGCCAGCTCACCGGGGTACTCCTACGAGCAGTACTTC. Amino acids: CASSPGYSYEQYF.

The rearrangement uses TRBV13 and TRBJ1-3; a possible D gene is TRBD1 (5 bases). Germline lookup yields CDR1 PRHDT and CDR2 FYEKMQ (reference sequence). Trimming stripped 4 bases from V and 4 bases from J, with 11 bases between. This CDR3 is built from 14 residues. CDR3 DNA: TGTGCCAGCAGCTGGGACTCGGAGGGAAACACCATATATTTT. Translating gives CASSWDSEGNTIYF.

The chain employs TRBV7-9 and TRBJ2-7; no definite D call. This CDR3 region has 14 residues. Trimming cost V 2 bases and J 4 bases, with 12 bases left between them. Germline lookup yields CDR1 SEHNR and CDR2 FQNEAQ (reference sequence). The DNA for the CDR3 is TGTGCCAGCAGCTTAACTCGGAAAGAATACGAGCAGTACTTC. Translation gives CASSLTRKEYEQYF.

This clone appeared a single time. The chain has TRBV5-4 and TRBJ2-7, with 9 positions matching TRBD2. From germline, CDR1 is SGHNT and CDR2 YYREEE (reference sequence). Trimming at V came to 4 bases and at J to 4 bases, leaving 9 bases not matched to a gene. The length of the CDR3 is 15 residues. The CDR3 loop reads CASSPGTSLSYEQYF. The CDR3 nucleotides are TGTGCCAGCAGCCCCGGGACTAGCCTTTCTTACGAGCAGTACTTC. Filled out from reference TRBV5-4 and TRBJ2-7, the complete variable domain reads ETGVTQSPTHLIKTRGQQVTLRCSSQSGHNTVSWYQQALGQGPQFIFQYYREEENGRGNFPPRFSGLQFPNYSSELNVNALELDDSALYLCASSPGTSLSYEQYFGPGTRLTVT.

This chain uses TRBV25-1 with TRBJ2-1; D is possibly TRBD1 (6 bases). This CDR3 comprises 14 residues. Looked up from germline, CDR1 is MGHDK and CDR2 is SYGVNS. Trimming cost V 5 bases and J 0 bases, with 8 bases left between them. CDR3 nucleotides: TGTGCCAGCAGTCGAGGGGGCTCCTACAATGAGCAGTTCTTC. Its translation is CASSRGGSYNEQFF.

The CDR3 DNA is TGTGCCAGCACCCCGGGGGGGCAAAATGAGCAGTTCTTC. Protein: CASTPGGQNEQFF. The V gene is TRBV7-3, the J gene TRBJ2-1; 8 bases are shared with TRBD2. V dropped 7 bases and J dropped 7; count of bases not matched to a gene: 6. This CDR3 is 13 amino acids long. Looked up from germline, CDR1 is SGHTA and CDR2 is FQGTGA.

As to this clone: This sample includes further DNA sequences coding for the same CDR3. The gene calls are TRBV15 and TRBJ2-7; 7 nucleotides agree with TRBD1. The ends lost 4 bases at V and 2 bases at J; junction bases unmatched: 2. This CDR3 comprises 13 residues. Per the germline V gene, CDR1 is LNHNV and CDR2 is YYDKDF (reference sequence). CDR3 in amino acids: CATSTDRAYEQYF. DNA of the CDR3: TGTGCCACCAGCACCGACAGGGCCTACGAGCAGTACTTC.

This chain joins TRBV7-8 and TRBJ2-1; TRBD2 aligns across 11 bases. CDR3 length equals 18 residues. Per germline, CDR1 SGHVS and CDR2 FQNEAQ. With 2 bases clipped from V and 6 bases from J, the junction kept 12 bases outside the gene matches. CDR3 bases: TGTGCCAGCAGCTTATCTGGGATGGGGACTAGCGGTTTCAATGAGCAGTTCTTC. This encodes CASSLSGMGTSGFNEQFF.

The genes are TRBV5-1 and TRBJ2-7, with D tentatively TRBD1 (5 bases). Germline-derived CDR1 and CDR2 are SGHRS and YFSETQ. Deletions cut 5 bases from V and 0 bases from J, with 12 bases between. This CDR3 region has 14 residues. Here the CDR3 reads CASSGRADSYEQYF. The CDR3 DNA is TGCGCCAGCAGTGGCAGGGCTGACTCCTACGAGCAGTACTTC.

This chain uses TRBV30 with TRBJ2-3, with D maybe TRBD1 (5 bases). CDR1 and CDR2 from the germline V gene are GTSNPN and SVGIG (reference sequence). The CDR3 is 15 amino acids. Trimming took off 0 bases at V and 5 bases at J, with 15 bases between the two ends. CDR3 sequence: CAWSVGATLGDTQYF. CDR3 DNA sequence: TGTGCCTGGAGTGTAGGGGCCACATTGGGAGATACGCAGTATTTT. The full variable domain, rest sourced from reference TRBV30 and TRBJ2-3, is SQTIHQWPATLVQPVGSPLSLECTVEGTSNPNLYWYRQAAGRGLQLLFYSVGIGQISSEVPQNLSASRPQDRQFILSSKKLLLSDSGFYLCAWSVGATLGDTQYFGPGTRLTVL.

V gene TRBV10-2 combines with J gene TRBJ2-3, with a possible D match to TRBD2 (6 bases). Trimming removed 8 bases at V and 4 bases at J, with 10 bases between. CDR3 length: 12 residues. CDR1 and CDR2 (germline): WSHSY, SAAADI. CDR3 sequence (DNA): TGCGCCAGCGAAGGGGAGGCAGATACGCAGTATTTT. Translation gives CASEGEADTQYF.

The chain uses TRBV2 and TRBJ2-1, with 12 positions matching TRBD2. Germline loops: CDR1 SNHLY, CDR2 FYNNEI. V was pared by 10 bases and J by 9 bases, with 7 bases of the junction left unmatched. The CDR3 loop spans 13 amino acids. The CDR3 DNA reads as TGTGCCATCCTAGCGGGAGGGTTTGGTGAGCAGTTCTTC. It specifies CAILAGGFGEQFF.

The chain recombines TRBV7-9 with TRBJ2-3; 9 bases align to TRBD2. The J segment lost 0 bases and the V segment lost 4 bases, leaving 2 bases of the junction unmatched. Germline V gene lookup returns CDR1 SEHNR and CDR2 FQNEAQ (reference sequence). CDR3 length equals 15 residues. This chain's CDR3 is CASSSAGGSTDTQYF. CDR3 DNA sequence: TGTGCCAGCAGCTCGGCGGGGGGGAGCACAGATACGCAGTATTTT.

Turning to this clone: Different DNA sequences within this sample yield the same CDR3. This chain uses TRBV9 with TRBJ2-7; TRBD1 matches at 7 bases. The ends lost 0 bases at V and 3 bases at J; junction bases unmatched: 3. This CDR3 is built from 14 residues. Germline V gives CDR1 SGDLS, CDR2 YYNGEE. The CDR3 loop reads CASSVGAGGYEQYF. As DNA, the CDR3 is TGTGCCAGCAGCGTAGGGGCAGGGGGCTACGAGCAGTACTTC.

CDR3 in amino acids: CSGGLAGARTDTQYF. CDR3 coding DNA: TGCAGCGGGGGACTAGCGGGGGCGCGTACAGATACGCAGTATTTT. The V call is TRBV29-1, the J call TRBJ2-3, with 14 positions matching TRBD2. The CDR3 has 15 residues. Germline CDR1 reads SQVTM; CDR2 reads ANQGSEA. V shed 7 bases, J shed 3 bases, and the junction held 6 bases outside the gene matches.

The CDR3 loop is CASSFSEAGGYSYEQYF. CDR3 in DNA: TGTGCCAGCAGCTTTTCCGAAGCGGGAGGGTACTCCTACGAGCAGTACTTC. This chain uses TRBV7-8 with TRBJ2-7, with 10 bases matching TRBD2. V lost 3 bases, J lost 0 bases, and 8 bases stayed unmatched. The CDR3 contains 17 residues. In germline, CDR1 is SGHVS, CDR2 FQNEAQ.

The CDR3 loop reads CASSYGAGDGELFF. The CDR3 DNA follows: TGTGCCAGCAGTTACGGGGCGGGGGACGGGGAGCTGTTTTTT. This chain uses TRBV6-5 with TRBJ2-2; TRBD2 agrees at 7 bases. Germline-derived CDR1 and CDR2 are MNHEY and SVGAGI. Germline trimming cut 2 bases from V and 7 bases from J; bases unmatched to any gene: 4. This CDR3 has 14 amino acids.

CDR3 DNA sequence: TGTGCCAGCAGTGAGCGGCAGGGGGCCTGGAACACTGAAGCTTTCTTT. Protein sequence: CASSERQGAWNTEAFF. The chain recombines TRBV6-1 with TRBJ1-1; the match to TRBD1 covers 8 bases. Germline assignment: CDR1 MNHNS and CDR2 SASEGT. V trimming: 3 bases; J trimming: 1 base; junction bases outside the gene matches: 7. The CDR3 has 16 residues.

J is TRBJ2-3 and V is TRBV10-3; no reliable D call. V lost 3 bases and J 0 bases, leaving 7 bases between the germline ends. Germline CDR1 is ENHRY and CDR2 is SYGVKD. This CDR3 comprises 14 residues. CDR3 DNA sequence: TGTGCCATCAGTGAAATAACTAGCACAGATACGCAGTATTTT. It is translated as CAISEITSTDTQYF.